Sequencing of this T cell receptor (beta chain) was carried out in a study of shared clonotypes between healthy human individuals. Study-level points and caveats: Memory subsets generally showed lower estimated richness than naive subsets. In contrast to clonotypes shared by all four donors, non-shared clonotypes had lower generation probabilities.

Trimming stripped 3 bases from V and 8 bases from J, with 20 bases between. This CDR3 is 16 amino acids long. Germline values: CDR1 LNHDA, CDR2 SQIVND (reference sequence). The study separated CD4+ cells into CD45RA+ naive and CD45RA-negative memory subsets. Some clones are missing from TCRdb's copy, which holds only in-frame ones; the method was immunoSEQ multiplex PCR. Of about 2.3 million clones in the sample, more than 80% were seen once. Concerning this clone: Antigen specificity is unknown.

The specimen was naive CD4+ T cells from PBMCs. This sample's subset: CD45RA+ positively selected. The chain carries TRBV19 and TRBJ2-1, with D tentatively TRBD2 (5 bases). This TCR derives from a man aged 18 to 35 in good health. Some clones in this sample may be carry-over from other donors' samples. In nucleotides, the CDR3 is TGTGCCAGTAGTATGAGGTCTAGCCCGACTCTCTATGAGCAGTTCTTC. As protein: CASSMRSSPTLYEQFF.